These T cell receptor beta chains were read from a single sample in a study of T-cell memory formation after mild COVID-19. TCRdb reprocessed the 5' RACE reads with MiXCR, giving one entry per CDR3 protein. This table has 350,000 to 500,000 distinct CDR3 sequences, around 19% appearing once. Material: PBMCs or a T cell subset sorted from them (not recorded which). The receptors originated from an adult woman who had mild COVID-19 (a few samples of this study predate the infection). Cell type and time point are not known. CDR3s include the opening cysteine and the closing phenylalanine or tryptophan. A D gene is named only where the DNA matches it firmly. Clone size is shown for a subset of rows, as once, few, many or a class of expanded clone.

j_call clone_size d_call v_call cdr3_aa cdr3_nt
TRBJ2-1 . . TRBV18 CASLGLNEQFF TGTGCCAGTCTGGGGTTAAATGAGCAGTTCTTC
TRBJ2-2 few TRBD2 TRBV5-1 CASSLEFGLGTGELFF TGCGCCAGCAGCTTGGAATTCGGACTAGGGACCGGGGAGCTGTTTTTT
TRBJ2-2 . . TRBV20-1 CSATDSRGELFF TGCAGTGCTACGGACTCGCGCGGGGAGCTGTTTTTT
TRBJ2-5 . . TRBV7-7 CASSRSSLETQYF TGTGCCAGCAGCCGAAGCTCGCTAGAGACCCAGTACTTC
TRBJ1-1 . . TRBV6-6 CASSYPGTENTEAFF TGTGCCAGCAGTTACCCCGGGACGGAGAACACTGAAGCTTTCTTT
TRBJ2-4 once . TRBV19 CASSISGGGQNIQYF TGTGCCAGTAGTATTTCAGGGGGAGGCCAAAACATTCAGTACTTC
TRBJ2-5 few . TRBV27 CASSSTVVTKETQYF TGTGCCAGCAGTTCCACGGTGGTTACAAAAGAGACCCAGTACTTC
TRBJ1-1 . . TRBV29-1 CSASQGNTEAFF TGCAGCGCCTCACAGGGGAACACTGAAGCTTTCTTT
TRBJ1-2 many . TRBV5-5 CASSLVVKGHYGYTF TGTGCCAGCAGCTTGGTAGTTAAGGGCCACTATGGCTACACCTTC
TRBJ1-2 . . TRBV7-2 CASSPSAGSYGYTF TGTGCCAGCAGCCCTAGCGCAGGTTCCTATGGCTACACCTTC
TRBJ2-1 . TRBD2 TRBV12-3/TRBV12-4 CASSPVWAGGSYNEQFF TGTGCCAGCAGTCCGGTCTGGGCGGGGGGGTCCTACAATGAGCAGTTCTTC
TRBJ1-3 few . TRBV7-2 CASGGGRAEAGNTIYF TGTGCCAGCGGGGGGGGCAGGGCTGAGGCTGGAAACACCATATATTTT
TRBJ2-6 few . TRBV6-5 CASKRSGGANVLTF TGTGCCAGCAAAAGGTCCGGAGGGGCCAACGTCCTGACTTTC
TRBJ1-5 . . TRBV19 CASSMGWQPQHF TGTGCCAGTAGTATGGGATGGCAGCCCCAGCATTTT
TRBJ2-2 few . TRBV20-1 CSASEPITGELFF TGCAGTGCTAGCGAACCGATAACCGGGGAGCTGTTTTTT
TRBJ2-1 . TRBD1 TRBV30 CAWAGQGYNEQFF TGTGCCTGGGCGGGACAGGGTTACAATGAGCAGTTCTTC
TRBJ2-1 few . TRBV20-1 CSARDGLGGNEQFF TGCAGTGCTAGAGACGGGCTCGGTGGGAATGAGCAGTTCTTC
TRBJ2-7 few . TRBV12-3/TRBV12-4 CASSPGRHEQYF TGTGCCAGCAGTCCAGGGAGACACGAGCAGTACTTC
TRBJ2-2 . TRBD2 TRBV7-9 CASSSGTSGGTGELFF TGTGCCAGCAGCTCCGGGACTAGCGGGGGGACCGGGGAGCTGTTTTTT
TRBJ2-7 . TRBD2 TRBV24-1 CATSELLGLATYEQYF TGTGCCACCAGTGAGCTGCTTGGACTAGCGACCTACGAGCAGTACTTC
TRBJ1-6 few . TRBV6-1 CASSDLGGPNSPLHF TGTGCCAGCAGTGACCTAGGGGGGCCTAATTCACCCCTCCACTTT
TRBJ2-2 few . TRBV7-8 CASSLYRGANTGELFF TGTGCCAGCAGCTTATACCGTGGCGCGAACACCGGGGAGCTGTTTTTT
TRBJ2-7 few . TRBV29-1 CSVAWSGGVSYEQYF TGCAGCGTTGCCTGGTCTGGAGGGGTCTCCTACGAGCAGTACTTC
TRBJ2-7 . . TRBV4-1 CASSHGRVNEQYF TGCGCCAGCAGCCACGGACGGGTCAACGAGCAGTACTTC
TRBJ2-2 . . TRBV6-5 CASSYSNSGRGLAGELFF TGTGCCAGCAGTTACTCTAACTCCGGGAGAGGTTTAGCCGGGGAGCTGTTTTTT
TRBJ2-7 . . TRBV5-1 CASSFDRSTYEQYF TGCGCCAGCAGCTTCGACAGGAGTACGTACGAGCAGTACTTC
TRBJ1-4 . . TRBV3-1 CASSRHGFGEKLFF TGTGCCAGCAGCCGGCATGGTTTTGGTGAAAAACTGTTTTTT
TRBJ1-2 . . TRBV20-1 CSARDVGGGYGYIF TGCAGTGCTAGAGATGTTGGAGGGGGGTATGGCTACATCTTC
TRBJ1-2 . . TRBV30 CAWIEGVYGYTF TGTGCCTGGATTGAGGGGGTTTATGGCTACACCTTC
TRBJ2-7 . . TRBV29-1 CSVVRQFPGEQYF TGCAGCGTTGTTCGGCAGTTTCCTGGCGAGCAGTACTTC
TRBJ2-4 . . TRBV6-5 CASSSPGENIQYF TGTGCCAGCAGTTCACCAGGAGAAAACATTCAGTACTTC
TRBJ2-2 . TRBD2 TRBV11-2 CASSKLAGGPTGELFF TGTGCCAGCAGCAAGCTAGCGGGAGGGCCCACCGGGGAGCTGTTTTTT
TRBJ1-1 few . TRBV20-1 CSARYLNTEAFF TGCAGTGCTAGGTACCTGAACACTGAAGCTTTCTTT
TRBJ2-1 few . TRBV2 CASSKAGGHNEQFF TGTGCCAGCAGTAAAGCCGGGGGACACAATGAGCAGTTCTTC
TRBJ1-1 . TRBD1 TRBV7-3 CASSLLGRGDTEAFF TGTGCCAGCAGCTTATTAGGCAGGGGGGACACTGAAGCTTTCTTT
TRBJ2-7 . . TRBV10-3 CAITRGGEQYF TGTGCCATCACACGTGGAGGAGAGCAGTACTTC
TRBJ2-7 many TRBD2 TRBV4-1 CASSLELAGGSYEQYF TGCGCCAGCAGCCTTGAACTAGCGGGAGGTTCGTACGAGCAGTACTTC
TRBJ2-2 few . TRBV19 CASTPGTGAGELFF TGTGCCAGTACCCCGGGGACTGGGGCCGGGGAGCTGTTTTTT
TRBJ1-1 few TRBD1 TRBV6-2/TRBV6-3 CATQIRGLSTEAFF TGTGCCACCCAGATCAGGGGGCTGAGCACTGAAGCTTTCTTT
TRBJ2-1 . TRBD2 TRBV20-1 CSARRREGKENEQFF TGCAGTGCTAGAAGGCGGGAGGGCAAAGAGAATGAGCAGTTCTTC
TRBJ2-1 . . TRBV11-2 CASSTGEEAYNEQFF TGTGCCAGCAGCACAGGGGAGGAAGCCTACAATGAGCAGTTCTTC
TRBJ2-7 few . TRBV11-2 CASSKDLEQYF TGTGCCAGCAGTAAGGATCTAGAGCAGTACTTC
TRBJ2-1 few . TRBV11-2 CASSFIYNEQFF TGTGCCAGCAGCTTCATTTACAATGAGCAGTTCTTC
TRBJ1-2 few TRBD1 TRBV3-1 CASSRGPDRVNYGYTF TGTGCCAGCAGCCGGGGCCCGGACAGGGTTAACTATGGCTACACCTTC
TRBJ2-3 few TRBD2 TRBV20-1 CSAISGLAEFTDTQYF TGCAGTGCTATTTCGGGACTAGCGGAGTTCACAGATACGCAGTATTTT
TRBJ2-1 . . TRBV20-1 CSARRLGTGEQFF TGCAGTGCTAGAAGACTAGGGACCGGGGAGCAGTTCTTC
TRBJ2-1 . TRBD2 TRBV7-2 CASTFSQGLAGLEQFF TGTGCCAGCACCTTTTCCCAGGGACTAGCGGGACTAGAGCAGTTCTTC
TRBJ2-1 . TRBD2 TRBV20-1 CSASSPRTSGKLYNEQFF TGCAGTGCTAGTTCCCCAAGGACTAGCGGGAAGCTCTACAATGAGCAGTTCTTC
TRBJ2-1 . TRBD2 TRBV7-3 CASSPGTSGSEQFF TGTGCCAGCAGCCCAGGGACTAGCGGGAGTGAGCAGTTCTTC
TRBJ2-1 . . TRBV2 CASSYRALGANEQFF TGTGCCAGCAGTTACAGGGCCCTTGGGGCCAATGAGCAGTTCTTC
TRBJ2-1 many TRBD2 TRBV6-2/TRBV6-3 CASSPAGGRNEQFF TGTGCCAGCAGCCCAGCGGGGGGGCGTAATGAGCAGTTCTTC
TRBJ2-1 few TRBD1 TRBV4-2 CASSQGPGTDSYNEQFF TGTGCCAGCAGCCAAGGACCAGGGACAGATTCCTACAATGAGCAGTTCTTC
TRBJ2-1 few TRBD2 TRBV7-6 CASSTRTSQNEQFF TGTGCCAGCAGCACCCGGACTAGCCAGAATGAGCAGTTCTTC
TRBJ2-7 . . TRBV25-1 CASSESKRILDEQYF TGTGCCAGCAGTGAGTCGAAAAGGATTCTCGACGAGCAGTACTTC
TRBJ2-4 few TRBD1 TRBV4-1 CASSQGPGQKNIQYF TGCGCCAGCAGCCAGGGCCCGGGACAGAAAAACATTCAGTACTTC
TRBJ1-2 . TRBD1 TRBV24-1 CATSDSGQGVDYGYTF TGTGCCACCAGTGATTCCGGACAGGGTGTTGACTATGGCTACACCTTC
TRBJ1-2 few TRBD1 TRBV4-2 CASSQEPGQGPSYGYTF TGTGCCAGCAGCCAAGAGCCGGGACAGGGACCTTCGTATGGCTACACCTTC
TRBJ2-2 few . TRBV12-3/TRBV12-4 CASSPIRLTGELFF TGTGCCAGCAGTCCGATCCGACTGACCGGGGAGCTGTTTTTT
TRBJ2-7 . TRBD2 TRBV29-1 CSVDSASGSLYEQYF TGCAGCGTTGATTCGGCTAGCGGGAGTCTATACGAGCAGTACTTC